This T cell receptor (beta chain) appears in the sequencing data of a study of blood T cell repertoires in COVID-19. In the study overall: PBMCs, B-cell-depleted T cells, or T cells provided the cDNA or gDNA that made up the material.

How the authors handled the data: Estimated nucleated cell counts came from reference gene primer amplification. The repertoire was sequenced with immunoSEQ multiplex PCR; TCRdb's copy has only in-frame clones and lacks some. The V and J calls and clone size come from that table; D and trimming were worked out from the DNA. The table shows 300,000 to 400,000 clones, with more than 75% occurring only once. Those enrolled in Seattle joined during active infection and were followed longitudinally afterward. This clonotype was obtained from a woman aged 55-75 years with COVID-19, enrolled during active disease. What was sequenced was peripheral blood.

The DNA for the CDR3 is TGTGCCAGCAGCTTGCTCCCCTTAACTACTAACACTGAAGCTTTCTTT. Its protein product is CASSLLPLTTNTEAFF. V gene TRBV7-8 combines with J gene TRBJ1-1, with D unresolved. The V gene's germline CDR1 is SGHVS and CDR2 FQNEAQ. The CDR3 length is 16 residues. V lost 3 bases, J lost 2 bases, and 16 bases lay in between.